The 21 T cell receptor beta chains reported below all come from one sample, sequenced in a study of metastatic and nonmetastatic thyroid tumors. All patients were untreated before thyroid surgery. Using MiXCR, TCRdb re-called clones from the PCR reads. The sample lists 30,000 or so clones, about 31% seen once, with less than 9.5% in the top ten. The sample was blood. Receptors were obtained from a female donor with papillary thyroid cancer or a benign thyroid nodule (not recorded which). Some clones in this sample may be carry-over from other donors' samples.

By sample fraction, this clone is medium-sized. The V gene is TRBV19, the J gene TRBJ2-7; 11 bases are shared with TRBD2. V was pared by 4 bases and J by 6 bases, with 2 bases of the junction left unmatched. Germline CDR1 is LNHDA and CDR2 is SQIVND (reference sequence). There are 13 residues in the CDR3. The DNA for the CDR3 is TGTGCCAGTAGTACCGGGACTAGCGGCGAGCAGTACTTC. It codes for CASSTGTSGEQYF. Complete variable domain (other parts from reference TRBV19 and TRBJ2-7): DGGITQSPKYLFRKEGQNVTLSCEQNLNHDAMYWYRQDPGQGLRLIYYSQIVNDFQKGDIAEGYSVSREKKESFPLTVTSAQKNPTAFYLCASSTGTSGEQYFGPGTRLTVT.

In this sample, this clone turned up many times. The chain joins TRBV5-1 to TRBJ2-6; D possibly matches TRBD1 or TRBD2 (5 bases each). CDR3 length equals 15 residues. V dropped 4 bases and J dropped 4 bases, with 12 bases sitting between them. Germline CDR1 reads SGHRS; CDR2 reads YFSETQ. The CDR3 reads CASSRDPSGANVLTF. In DNA form, the CDR3 reads TGCGCCAGCAGCCGGGACCCGTCGGGGGCCAACGTCCTGACTTTC.

In this sample, this clone turned up a few times. CDR3 region: CASSGLGGRDEQFF. The CDR3, as DNA: TGTGCCAGCAGTGGTTTAGGGGGTCGGGATGAGCAGTTCTTC. V usage is TRBV6-1 and J usage is TRBJ2-1; D is perhaps TRBD1 (6 bases). With 4 bases removed from V and 8 bases from J, the gap between germline ends came to 15 bases. The CDR3 totals 14 residues. Per the germline V gene, CDR1 is MNHNS and CDR2 is SASEGT.

The chain uses TRBV6-1 and TRBJ2-3; D tentatively fits TRBD1 or TRBD2 (5 bases each). The CDR3 contains 13 residues. Between the trimmed V and J ends, which lost 6 bases and 3 bases, there was a span of 10 bases. The germline V gene encodes CDR1 MNHNS and CDR2 SASEGT. The CDR3 loop reads CASRRGATDTQYF. CDR3 nucleotides: TGTGCCAGCAGGAGGGGTGCTACAGATACGCAGTATTTT.

Many counts were recorded for this clone. The rearrangement links TRBV5-6 to TRBJ2-3; 7 positions agree with TRBD2. V was pared by 4 bases and J by 3 bases, with 11 bases of the junction left unmatched. Per the germline V gene, CDR1 is SGHDT and CDR2 is YYEEEE. The CDR3 has 16 amino acids. The CDR3: CASSRGDSVGTDTQYF. DNA of the CDR3: TGTGCCAGCAGCCGGGGGGACTCGGTGGGGACAGATACGCAGTATTTT.

This clone was found many times. V gene TRBV7-3 combines with J gene TRBJ2-7; 10 bases align to TRBD2. This CDR3 region has 14 residues. The V gene's germline CDR1 is SGHTA and CDR2 FQGTGA. After removal of 2 bases from V and 6 bases from J, the junction contained 4 bases not matched to a gene. The CDR3: CASSLLAGESEQYF. In DNA form, the CDR3 reads TGTGCCAGCAGCTTACTAGCGGGAGAGTCCGAGCAGTACTTC.

There are a few counts of this clone. The chain carries TRBV6-1 and TRBJ1-1; 7 positions agree with TRBD1. Per germline, CDR1 MNHNS and CDR2 SASEGT. The ends lost 3 bases at V and 5 bases at J; junction bases unmatched: 9. This CDR3 contains 15 residues. CDR3 protein: CASSDPRQGKTEAFF. CDR3 bases: TGTGCCAGCAGTGATCCGAGACAGGGAAAAACTGAAGCTTTCTTT.

This clone was picked up a small number of times. Relative to the germline gene, one junction end is altered; a read error may explain this. J is TRBJ2-3 and V is TRBV12-3 or TRBV12-4, with 7 positions matching TRBD1. The CDR3 spans 15 residues. The CDR3 nucleotides read TGTGCCAGCAGAAATGAGTCCAGTGGGACAGATACGCGGTATTTT. Amino acids: CASRNESSGTDTRYF.

At least ten counts were recorded for this clone. The V and J genes are TRBV20-1 and TRBJ2-1; 11 positions match TRBD2. The J segment lost 0 bases and the V segment lost 1 base, leaving 8 bases of the junction unmatched. Germline V gene sequence: CDR1 DFQATT, CDR2 SNEGSKA (reference sequence). This CDR3 is built from 18 residues. The CDR3 DNA reads TGCAGTGCTAGAGTCTTAGGTACTAGCGGGAGCTCCTACAATGAGCAGTTCTTC. As protein: CSARVLGTSGSSYNEQFF.

Of note for this clone: One end of the junction fails to match germline, which may point to a read error. The V and J genes are TRBV24-1 and TRBJ2-1; unclear D gene. CDR3 length equals 13 residues. Germline V gives CDR1 KGHDR, CDR2 SFDVKD. In nucleotides, the CDR3 is TGTGCCACCAGTTATTCAGTGGTTCATGAGCAGTTGTTC. Amino acids: CATSYSVVHEQLF.

This chain joins TRBV6-1 and TRBJ1-2; weak D call: TRBD1 (5 bases). The CDR3 length is 14 residues. The ends were cut back, 6 bases at V and 3 bases at J, with 14 bases in the middle. CDR1 and CDR2 from the germline V gene are MNHNS and SASEGT. The CDR3, as DNA: TGTGCCAGCAGCCACGCCGGGACGTACTATGGCTACACCTTC. It yields the protein CASSHAGTYYGYTF.

About this clone itself: Sequence at one end of the junction differs from germline and may be a read error. CDR3 DNA sequence: TGTGCCAGCAGCTTAGGGGGCAATAAGCCCAAGCATTTT. Translating it yields CASSLGGNKPKHF. The V and J genes are TRBV7-9 and TRBJ1-5, with D tentatively TRBD1 (5 bases). CDR1 and CDR2 (germline): SEHNR, FQNEAQ (reference sequence). CDR3 length: 13 residues.

This clone was counted at least ten times. This chain uses TRBV7-3 with TRBJ1-1; possible D gene TRBD1, 6 bases. This CDR3 has 14 amino acids. The germline CDR1 and CDR2 sequences are SGHTA and FQGTGA. V was pared by 4 bases and J by 3 bases, with 12 bases between. In nucleotides, the CDR3 is TGTGCCAGCAGCTCTCAGGGGCCCCACACTGAAGCTTTCTTT. Translating it yields CASSSQGPHTEAFF.

The J gene is TRBJ2-6, the V gene TRBV6-2 or TRBV6-3; D not resolved. The CDR3 totals 13 residues. The germline gives CDR1 MNHEY, CDR2 SVGEGT. The V end lost 6 bases, the J end lost 7 bases, and 10 bases lay between the germline ends. The DNA of the CDR3 is TGTGCCAGCAGCGAGGTCGGAGCCAACGTCCTGACTTTC. It encodes CASSEVGANVLTF.

This chain joins TRBV18 and TRBJ1-1; D ambiguous. This CDR3 region has 14 residues. From germline, CDR1 is KGHSH and CDR2 LQKENI. Trimming left V 4 bases short and J 0 bases short, with 9 bases between. This CDR3 is CASSLDRVNTEAFF. The CDR3 nucleotides are TGTGCCAGCTCACTCGACCGGGTGAACACTGAAGCTTTCTTT.

The chain carries TRBV5-1 and TRBJ1-6; D not certain. Trimming took off 0 bases at V and 6 bases at J, with 7 bases between the two ends. From germline, CDR1 is SGHRS and CDR2 YFSETQ. The CDR3 is 14 amino acids. As DNA, the CDR3 is TGCGCCAGCAGCTTGGGGGATATTAATTCACCCCTCCACTTT. This encodes CASSLGDINSPLHF.

The rearrangement joins TRBV4-1 to TRBJ2-7; possibly TRBD2 for D (5 bases). CDR3 size: 16 residues. Germline CDR1 reads MGHRA; CDR2 reads YSYEKL. Trimming removed 4 bases at V and 0 bases at J, with 16 bases between. The CDR3 bases are TGCGCCAGCAGCCCACTTGGGCGGGTAAGCTCCTACGAGCAGTACTTC. Its protein is CASSPLGRVSSYEQYF.

On this clone itself: The CDR3 ends on some other residue instead of the conserved phenylalanine or tryptophan, so this is likely a read error. This rearrangement joins TRBV12-5 to TRBJ1-1, with D hard to call. In germline, CDR1 is LGHNT, CDR2 FRNRAP. V was trimmed by 7 bases and J by 3 bases, leaving 12 bases between them. CDR3 length: 13 residues. The CDR3 region has the DNA TGTGCTAGTGCCCTCACAACGTACACTGAAGCTTTCTTA. It translates to CASALTTYTEAFL.

Comments on this clone: The junction departs from germline at one end; a sequencing error may be responsible. CDR3 in DNA: TGCGCCAGCAGCGAAGTAGCGGGAGAGAGCTCGCCCCTGCATTTT. Its protein is CASSEVAGESSPLHF. This chain connects TRBV4-1 to TRBJ1-5; D call uncertain. Germline V gene lookup returns CDR1 MGHRA and CDR2 YSYEKL. This CDR3 region has 15 residues.

Comments on this clone: The final CDR3 position lacks the conserved phenylalanine or tryptophan, pointing to a likely read error. The rearrangement joins TRBV6-1 to TRBJ2-5; 7 bases align to TRBD1. The V segment lost 6 bases and the J segment 2 bases; nucleotides outside the gene matches: 6. CDR1 and CDR2 (germline): MNHNS, SASEGT. This CDR3 has 14 residues. The CDR3 reads CASRSGTVQETQYV. The CDR3 DNA follows: TGTGCCAGCAGGTCCGGGACAGTACAAGAGACCCAGTACGTC.

The rearrangement uses TRBV6-1 and TRBJ2-3; no definite D call. The germline V gene encodes CDR1 MNHNS and CDR2 SASEGT. Trimming took off 8 bases at V and 8 bases at J, with 17 bases between the two ends. This CDR3 region has 13 residues. CDR3 coding DNA: TGTGCCAGCTCCATCTCTCGCAGAGCTACGCAGTATTTT. It translates to CASSISRRATQYF.